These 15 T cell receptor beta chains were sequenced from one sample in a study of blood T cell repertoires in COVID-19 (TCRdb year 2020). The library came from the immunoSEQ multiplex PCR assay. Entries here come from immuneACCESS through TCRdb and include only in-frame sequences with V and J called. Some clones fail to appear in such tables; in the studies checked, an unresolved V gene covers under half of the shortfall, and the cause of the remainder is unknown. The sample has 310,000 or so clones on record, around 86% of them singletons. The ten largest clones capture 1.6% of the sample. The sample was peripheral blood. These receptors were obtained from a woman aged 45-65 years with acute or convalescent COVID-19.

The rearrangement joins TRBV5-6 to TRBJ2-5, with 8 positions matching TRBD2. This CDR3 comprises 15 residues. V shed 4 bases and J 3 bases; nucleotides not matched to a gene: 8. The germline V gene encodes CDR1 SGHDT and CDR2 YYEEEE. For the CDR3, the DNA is TGTGCCAGCAGCGGGACGGCAGCGGGAGAAGAGACCCAGTACTTC. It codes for CASSGTAAGEETQYF.

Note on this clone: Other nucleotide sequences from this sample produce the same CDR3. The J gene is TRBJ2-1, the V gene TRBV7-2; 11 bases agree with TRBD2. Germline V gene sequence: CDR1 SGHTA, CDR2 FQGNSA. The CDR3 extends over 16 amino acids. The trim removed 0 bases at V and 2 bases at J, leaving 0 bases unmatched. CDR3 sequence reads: CASSLATSGAYNEQFF. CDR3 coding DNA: TGTGCCAGCAGCTTAGCGACTAGCGGGGCCTACAATGAGCAGTTCTTC.

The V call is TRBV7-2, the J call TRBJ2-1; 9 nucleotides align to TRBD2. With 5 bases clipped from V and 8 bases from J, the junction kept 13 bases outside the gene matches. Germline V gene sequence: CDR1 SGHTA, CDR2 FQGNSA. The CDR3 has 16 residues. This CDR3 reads CASSPYFSGSRYEQFF. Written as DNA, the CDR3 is TGTGCCAGCAGCCCCTACTTTAGCGGGAGTCGGTATGAGCAGTTCTTC.

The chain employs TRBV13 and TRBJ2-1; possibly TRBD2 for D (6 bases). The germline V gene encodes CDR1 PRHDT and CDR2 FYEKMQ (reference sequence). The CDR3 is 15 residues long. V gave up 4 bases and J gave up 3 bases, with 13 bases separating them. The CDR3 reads CASSSGLGGYNEQFF. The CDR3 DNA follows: TGTGCCAGCAGCTCCGGGTTGGGGGGCTACAATGAGCAGTTCTTC.

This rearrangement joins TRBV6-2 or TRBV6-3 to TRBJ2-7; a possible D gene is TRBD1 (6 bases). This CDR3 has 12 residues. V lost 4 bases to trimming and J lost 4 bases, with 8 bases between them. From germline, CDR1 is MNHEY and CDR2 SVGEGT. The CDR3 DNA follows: TGTGCCAGCAGTTCCAGGGGTTACGAGCAGTACTTC. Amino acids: CASSSRGYEQYF.

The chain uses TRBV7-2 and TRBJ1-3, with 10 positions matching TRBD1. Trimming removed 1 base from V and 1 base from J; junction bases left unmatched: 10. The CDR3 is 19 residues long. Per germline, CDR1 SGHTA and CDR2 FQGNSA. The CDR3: CASSLGWLTGGASGNTIYF. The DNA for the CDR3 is TGTGCCAGCAGCTTAGGGTGGTTGACAGGGGGCGCGTCTGGAAACACCATATATTTT.

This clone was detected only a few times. This CDR3 is CASSLVIGTNEKLFF. CDR3 nucleotides: TGTGCCAGCAGCCTTGTGATCGGAACTAATGAAAAACTGTTTTTT. The rearrangement links TRBV28 to TRBJ1-4; D uncertain. The germline CDR1 and CDR2 sequences are MDHEN and SYDVKM. The V end was cut by 6 bases, the J end by 1 base, with 12 bases between. The CDR3 extends over 15 amino acids.

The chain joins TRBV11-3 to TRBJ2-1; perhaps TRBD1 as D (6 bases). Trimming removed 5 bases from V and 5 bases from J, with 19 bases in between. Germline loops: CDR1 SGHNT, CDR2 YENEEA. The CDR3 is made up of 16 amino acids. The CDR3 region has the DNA TGTGCCAGCAGCCTCAGAGTCAGGGGATTCCACAATGAGCAGTTCTTC. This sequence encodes CASSLRVRGFHNEQFF. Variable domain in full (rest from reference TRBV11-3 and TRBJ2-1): EAGVVQSPRYKIIEKKQPVAFWCNPISGHNTLYWYLQNLGQGPELLIRYENEEAVDDSQLPKDRFSAERLKGVDSTLKIQPAELGDSAVYLCASSLRVRGFHNEQFFGPGTRLTVL.

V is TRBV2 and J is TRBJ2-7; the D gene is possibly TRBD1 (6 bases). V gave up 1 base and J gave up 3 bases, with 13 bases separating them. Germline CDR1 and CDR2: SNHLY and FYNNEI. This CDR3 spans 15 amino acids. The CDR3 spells CASSEGQVWFYEQYF. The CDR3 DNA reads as TGTGCCAGCAGTGAAGGACAGGTCTGGTTCTACGAGCAGTACTTC.

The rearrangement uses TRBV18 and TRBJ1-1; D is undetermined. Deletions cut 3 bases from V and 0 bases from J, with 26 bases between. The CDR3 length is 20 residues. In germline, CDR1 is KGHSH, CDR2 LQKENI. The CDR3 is CASSPAGGSSGITMNTEAFF. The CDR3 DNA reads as TGTGCCAGCTCACCCGCTGGAGGTTCCTCTGGGATTACAATGAACACTGAAGCTTTCTTT.

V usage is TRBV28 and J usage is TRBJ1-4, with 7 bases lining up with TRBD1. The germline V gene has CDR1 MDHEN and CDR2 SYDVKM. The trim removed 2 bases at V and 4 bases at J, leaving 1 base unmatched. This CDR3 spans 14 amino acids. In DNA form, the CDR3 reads TGTGCCAGCAGTTTAAGGGGGCTTAATGAAAAACTGTTTTTT. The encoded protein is CASSLRGLNEKLFF. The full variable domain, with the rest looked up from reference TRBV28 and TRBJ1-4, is DVKVTQSSRYLVKRTGEKVFLECVQDMDHENMFWYRQDPGLGLRLIYFSYDVKMKEKGDIPEGYSVSREKKERFSLILESASTNQTSMYLCASSLRGLNEKLFFGSGTQLSVL.

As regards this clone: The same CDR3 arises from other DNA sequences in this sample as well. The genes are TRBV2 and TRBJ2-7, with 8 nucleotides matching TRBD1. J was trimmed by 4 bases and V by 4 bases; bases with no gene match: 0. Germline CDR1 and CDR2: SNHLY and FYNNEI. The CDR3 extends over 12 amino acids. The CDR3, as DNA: TGTGCCAGCAGTGGGACAGGGTACGAGCAGTACTTC. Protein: CASSGTGYEQYF. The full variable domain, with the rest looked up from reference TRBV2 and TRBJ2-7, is EPEVTQTPSHQVTQMGQEVILRCVPISNHLYFYWYRQILGQKVEFLVSFYNNEISEKSEIFDDQFSVERPDGSNFTLKIRSTKLEDSAMYFCASSGTGYEQYFGPGTRLTVT.

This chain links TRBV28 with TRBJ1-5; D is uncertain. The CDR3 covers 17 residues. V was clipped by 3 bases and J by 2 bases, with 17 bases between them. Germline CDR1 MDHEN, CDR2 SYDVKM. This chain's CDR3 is CASSFPSPEGGNQPQHF. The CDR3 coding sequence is TGTGCCAGCAGTTTCCCGAGCCCTGAGGGCGGCAATCAGCCCCAGCATTTT. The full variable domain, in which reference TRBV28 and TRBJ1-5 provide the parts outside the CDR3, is DVKVTQSSRYLVKRTGEKVFLECVQDMDHENMFWYRQDPGLGLRLIYFSYDVKMKEKGDIPEGYSVSREKKERFSLILESASTNQTSMYLCASSFPSPEGGNQPQHFGDGTRLSIL.

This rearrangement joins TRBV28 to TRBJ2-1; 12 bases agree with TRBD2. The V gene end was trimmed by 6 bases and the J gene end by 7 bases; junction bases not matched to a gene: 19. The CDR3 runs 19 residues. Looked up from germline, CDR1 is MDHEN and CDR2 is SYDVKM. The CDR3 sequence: CASSTPGGSLAGGWNEQFF. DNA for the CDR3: TGTGCCAGCAGCACCCCGGGAGGGAGCCTAGCGGGAGGGTGGAATGAGCAGTTCTTC.

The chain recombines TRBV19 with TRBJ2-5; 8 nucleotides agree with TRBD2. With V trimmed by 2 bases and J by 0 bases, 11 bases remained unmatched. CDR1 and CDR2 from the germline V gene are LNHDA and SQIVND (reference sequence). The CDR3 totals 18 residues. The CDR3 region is CASSIRGTTSVHQETQYF. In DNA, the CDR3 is TGTGCCAGTAGTATAAGAGGGACGACTAGCGTTCACCAAGAGACCCAGTACTTC.